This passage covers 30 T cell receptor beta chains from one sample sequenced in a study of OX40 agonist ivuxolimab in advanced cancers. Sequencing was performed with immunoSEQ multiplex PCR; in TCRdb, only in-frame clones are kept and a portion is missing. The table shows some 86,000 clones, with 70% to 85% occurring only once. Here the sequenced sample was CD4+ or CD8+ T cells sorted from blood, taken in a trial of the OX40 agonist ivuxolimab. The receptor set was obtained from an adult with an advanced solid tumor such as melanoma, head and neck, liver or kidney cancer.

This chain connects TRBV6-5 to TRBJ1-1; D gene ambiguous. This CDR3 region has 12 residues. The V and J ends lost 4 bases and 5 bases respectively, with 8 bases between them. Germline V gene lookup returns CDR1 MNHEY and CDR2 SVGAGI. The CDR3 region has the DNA TGTGCCAGCAGTTCGGCGGTTACTGAAGCTTTCTTT. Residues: CASSSAVTEAFF.

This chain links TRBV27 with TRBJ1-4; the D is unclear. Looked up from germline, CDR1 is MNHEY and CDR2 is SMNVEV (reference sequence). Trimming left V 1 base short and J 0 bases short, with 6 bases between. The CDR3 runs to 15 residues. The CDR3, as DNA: TGTGCCAGCAGTTTATTTCAGGCAACTAATGAAAAACTGTTTTTT. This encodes CASSLFQATNEKLFF.

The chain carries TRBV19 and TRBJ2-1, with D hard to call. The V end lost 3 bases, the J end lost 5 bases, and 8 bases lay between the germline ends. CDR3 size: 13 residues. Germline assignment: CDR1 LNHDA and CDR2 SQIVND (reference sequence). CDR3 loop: CASSILGDNEQFF. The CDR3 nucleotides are TGTGCCAGTAGTATCCTCGGAGACAATGAGCAGTTCTTC.

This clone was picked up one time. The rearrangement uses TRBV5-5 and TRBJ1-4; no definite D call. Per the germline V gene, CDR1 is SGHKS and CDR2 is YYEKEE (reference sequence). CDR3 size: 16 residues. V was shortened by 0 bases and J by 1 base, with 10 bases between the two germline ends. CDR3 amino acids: CASSLEPPGTNEKLFF. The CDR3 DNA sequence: TGTGCCAGCAGCTTGGAGCCGCCAGGAACTAATGAAAAACTGTTTTTT.

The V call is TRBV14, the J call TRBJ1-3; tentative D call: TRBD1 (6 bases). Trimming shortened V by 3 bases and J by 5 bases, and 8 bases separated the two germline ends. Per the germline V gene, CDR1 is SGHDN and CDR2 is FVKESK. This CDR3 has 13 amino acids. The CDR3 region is CASSQGDRNTIYF. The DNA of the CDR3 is TGTGCCAGCAGCCAGGGGGACAGAAACACCATATATTTT.

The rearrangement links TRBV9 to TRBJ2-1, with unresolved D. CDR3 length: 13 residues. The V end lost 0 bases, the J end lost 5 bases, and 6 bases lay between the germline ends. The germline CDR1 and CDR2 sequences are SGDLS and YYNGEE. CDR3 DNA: TGTGCCAGCAGCGTAGAACTAAACAATGAGCAGTTCTTC. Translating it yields CASSVELNNEQFF.

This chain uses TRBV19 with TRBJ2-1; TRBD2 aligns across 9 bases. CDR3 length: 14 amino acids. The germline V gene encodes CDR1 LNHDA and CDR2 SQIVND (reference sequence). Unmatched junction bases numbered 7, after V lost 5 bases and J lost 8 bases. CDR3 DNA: TGTGCCAGTAGTGATGTAGCGGGAGTCTATGAGCAGTTCTTC. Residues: CASSDVAGVYEQFF.

The CDR3 region has the DNA TGTGCTAGTGGCTCGACAGGGTACCAAGAGACCCAGTACTTC. Residues: CASGSTGYQETQYF. The chain carries TRBV12-5 and TRBJ2-5, with 7 nucleotides matching TRBD1. From germline, CDR1 is LGHNT and CDR2 FRNRAP. V gave up 6 bases and J gave up 0 bases; unmatched junction bases: 4. This CDR3 comprises 14 residues.

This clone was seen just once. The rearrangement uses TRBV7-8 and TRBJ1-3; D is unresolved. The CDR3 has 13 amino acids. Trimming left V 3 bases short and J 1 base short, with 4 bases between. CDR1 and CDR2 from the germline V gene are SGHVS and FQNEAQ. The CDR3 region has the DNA TGTGCCAGCAGCTTCGGGTCTGGAAACACCATATATTTT. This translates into CASSFGSGNTIYF.

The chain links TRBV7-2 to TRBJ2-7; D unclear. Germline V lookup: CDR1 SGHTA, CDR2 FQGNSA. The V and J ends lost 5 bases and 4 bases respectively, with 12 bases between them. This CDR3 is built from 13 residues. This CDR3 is CASSTSGTYEQYF. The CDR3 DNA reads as TGTGCCAGCAGCACTTCCGGTACATACGAGCAGTACTTC. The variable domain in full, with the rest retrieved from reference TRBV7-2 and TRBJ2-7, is GAGVSQSPSNKVTEKGKDVELRCDPISGHTALYWYRQSLGQGLEFLIYFQGNSAPDKSGLPSDRFSAERTGGSVSTLTIQRTQQEDSAVYLCASSTSGTYEQYFGPGTRLTVT.

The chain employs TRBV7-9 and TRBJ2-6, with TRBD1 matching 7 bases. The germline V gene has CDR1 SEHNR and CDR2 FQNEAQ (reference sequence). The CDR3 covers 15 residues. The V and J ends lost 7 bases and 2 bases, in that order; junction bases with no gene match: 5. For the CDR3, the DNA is TGTGCCAGCACCCAAGGGGGCGCTGGGGCCAACGTCCTGACTTTC. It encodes CASTQGGAGANVLTF.

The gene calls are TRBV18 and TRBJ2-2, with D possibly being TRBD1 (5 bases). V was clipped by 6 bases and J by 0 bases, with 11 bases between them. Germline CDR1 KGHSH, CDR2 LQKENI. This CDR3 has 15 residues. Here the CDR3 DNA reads TGTGCCAGCTCCCGACAGATCACGAACACCGGGGAGCTGTTTTTT. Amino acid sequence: CASSRQITNTGELFF.

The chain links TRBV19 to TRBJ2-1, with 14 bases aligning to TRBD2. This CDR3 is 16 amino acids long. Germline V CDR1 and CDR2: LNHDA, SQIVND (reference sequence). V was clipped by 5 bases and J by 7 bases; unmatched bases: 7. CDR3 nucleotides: TGTGCCAGTAGTCTAGGACTAGCGGGAGGAGGGAATGAGCAGTTCTTC. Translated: CASSLGLAGGGNEQFF.

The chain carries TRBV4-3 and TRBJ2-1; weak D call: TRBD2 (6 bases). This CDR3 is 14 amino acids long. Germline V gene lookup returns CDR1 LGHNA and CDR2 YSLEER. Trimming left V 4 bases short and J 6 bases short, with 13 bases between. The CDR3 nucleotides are TGCGCCAGCAGCCTTCTACACGGGGGCAATGAGCAGTTCTTC. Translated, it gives CASSLLHGGNEQFF.

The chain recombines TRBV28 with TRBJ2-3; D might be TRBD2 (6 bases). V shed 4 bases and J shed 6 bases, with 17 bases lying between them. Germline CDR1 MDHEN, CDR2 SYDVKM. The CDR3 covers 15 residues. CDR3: CASSSSSETSDTQYF. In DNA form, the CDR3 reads TGTGCCAGCAGTTCCTCTAGCGAGACCTCCGATACGCAGTATTTT.

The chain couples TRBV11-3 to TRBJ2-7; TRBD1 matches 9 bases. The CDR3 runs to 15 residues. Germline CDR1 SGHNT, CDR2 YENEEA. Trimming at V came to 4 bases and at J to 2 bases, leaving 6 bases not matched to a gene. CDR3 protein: CASSYAGTGPYEQYF. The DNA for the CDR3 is TGTGCCAGCAGCTACGCCGGGACAGGGCCCTACGAGCAGTACTTC.

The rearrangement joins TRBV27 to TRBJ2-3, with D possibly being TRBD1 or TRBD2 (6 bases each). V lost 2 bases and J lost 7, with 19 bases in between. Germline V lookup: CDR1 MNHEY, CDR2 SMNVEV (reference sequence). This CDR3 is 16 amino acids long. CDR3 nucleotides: TGTGCCAGCAGTTTAGGTGTCGGAGGGGACACCAATACGCAGTATTTT. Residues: CASSLGVGGDTNTQYF.

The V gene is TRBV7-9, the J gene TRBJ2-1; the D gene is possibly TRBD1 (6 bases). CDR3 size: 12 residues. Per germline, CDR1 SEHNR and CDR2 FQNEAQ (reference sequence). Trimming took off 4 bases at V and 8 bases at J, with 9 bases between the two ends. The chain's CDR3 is CASSYTGYEQFF. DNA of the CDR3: TGTGCCAGCAGCTACACAGGGTATGAGCAGTTCTTC.

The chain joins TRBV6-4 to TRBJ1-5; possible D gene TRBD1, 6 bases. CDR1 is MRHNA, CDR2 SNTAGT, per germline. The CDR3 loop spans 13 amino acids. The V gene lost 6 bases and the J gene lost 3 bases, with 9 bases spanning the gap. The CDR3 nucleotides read TGTGCCAGCAGCCAGGGGTACAATCAGCCCCAGCATTTT. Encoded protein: CASSQGYNQPQHF.

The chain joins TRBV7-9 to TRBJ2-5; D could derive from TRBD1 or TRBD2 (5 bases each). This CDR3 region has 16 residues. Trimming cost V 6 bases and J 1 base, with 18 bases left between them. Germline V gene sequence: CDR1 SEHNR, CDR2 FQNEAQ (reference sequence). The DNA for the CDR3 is TGTGCCAGCAGTCCAGGGACCCAGGTATTCCAAGAGACCCAGTACTTC. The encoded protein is CASSPGTQVFQETQYF.

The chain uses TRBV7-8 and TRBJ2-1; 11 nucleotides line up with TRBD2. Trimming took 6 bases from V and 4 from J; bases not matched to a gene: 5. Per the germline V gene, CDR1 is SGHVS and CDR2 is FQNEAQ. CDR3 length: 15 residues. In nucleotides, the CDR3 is TGTGCCAGCAGATCGGGACTAGCGGATTACAATGAGCAGTTCTTC. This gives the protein CASRSGLADYNEQFF.

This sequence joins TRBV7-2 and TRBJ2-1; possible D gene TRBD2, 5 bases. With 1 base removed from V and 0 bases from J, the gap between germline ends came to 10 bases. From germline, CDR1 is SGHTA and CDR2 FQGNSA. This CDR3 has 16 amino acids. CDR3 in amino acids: CASSLERLSSYNEQFF. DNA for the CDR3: TGTGCCAGCAGCTTAGAGCGGCTTAGCTCCTACAATGAGCAGTTCTTC.

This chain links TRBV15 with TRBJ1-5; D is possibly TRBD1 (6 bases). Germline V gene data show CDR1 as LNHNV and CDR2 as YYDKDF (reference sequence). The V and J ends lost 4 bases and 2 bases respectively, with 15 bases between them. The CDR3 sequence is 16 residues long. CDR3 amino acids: CATSTGQRRGNQPQHF. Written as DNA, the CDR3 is TGTGCCACCAGCACAGGACAGCGCCGGGGCAATCAGCCCCAGCATTTT.

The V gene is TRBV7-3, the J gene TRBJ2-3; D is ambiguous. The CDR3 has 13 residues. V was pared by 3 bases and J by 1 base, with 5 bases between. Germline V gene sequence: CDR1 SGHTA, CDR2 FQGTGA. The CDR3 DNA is TGTGCCAGCAGCTTCCTTGGCACAGATACGCAGTATTTT. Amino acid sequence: CASSFLGTDTQYF.

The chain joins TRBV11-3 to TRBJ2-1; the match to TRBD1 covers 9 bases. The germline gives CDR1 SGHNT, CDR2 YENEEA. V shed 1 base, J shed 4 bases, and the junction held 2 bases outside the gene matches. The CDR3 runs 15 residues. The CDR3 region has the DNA TGTGCCAGCAGCTTAGCGACAGGGGGTTACAATGAGCAGTTCTTC. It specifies CASSLATGGYNEQFF.

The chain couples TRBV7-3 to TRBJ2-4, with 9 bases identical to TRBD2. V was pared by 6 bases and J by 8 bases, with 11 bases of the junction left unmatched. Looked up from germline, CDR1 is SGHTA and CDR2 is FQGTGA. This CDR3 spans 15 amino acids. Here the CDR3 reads CASRSGLAGEDIQYF. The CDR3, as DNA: TGTGCCAGCAGGAGCGGGTTAGCGGGAGAGGACATTCAGTACTTC. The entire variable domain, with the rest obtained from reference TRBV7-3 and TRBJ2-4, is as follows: GAGVSQTPSNKVTEKGKYVELRCDPISGHTALYWYRQSLGQGPEFLIYFQGTGAADDSGLPNDRFFAVRPEGSVSTLKIQRTERGDSAVYLCASRSGLAGEDIQYFGAGTRLSVL.

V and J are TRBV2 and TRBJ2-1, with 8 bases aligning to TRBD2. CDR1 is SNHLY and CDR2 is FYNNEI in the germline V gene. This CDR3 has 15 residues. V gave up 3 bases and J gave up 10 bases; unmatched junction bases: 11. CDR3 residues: CASSDGASGSWEQFF. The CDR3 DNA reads TGTGCCAGCAGTGACGGGGCTAGCGGGTCGTGGGAGCAGTTCTTC.

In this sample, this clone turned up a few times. The CDR3 DNA reads TGTGCCAGCAGCTCATACCTGAACACTGAAGCTTTCTTT. Translated: CASSSYLNTEAFF. The chain links TRBV7-3 to TRBJ1-1; D gene unclear. Per germline, CDR1 SGHTA and CDR2 FQGTGA. CDR3 length: 13 amino acids. Trimming removed 4 bases at V and 0 bases at J, with 6 bases between.

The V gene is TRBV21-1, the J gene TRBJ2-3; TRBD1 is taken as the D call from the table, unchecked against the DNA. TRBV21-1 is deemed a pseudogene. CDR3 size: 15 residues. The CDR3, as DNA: TGTGCCAGCTGGGGCGGGACAGGGGGCACAGATACGCAGTATTTT. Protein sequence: CASWGGTGGTDTQYF.

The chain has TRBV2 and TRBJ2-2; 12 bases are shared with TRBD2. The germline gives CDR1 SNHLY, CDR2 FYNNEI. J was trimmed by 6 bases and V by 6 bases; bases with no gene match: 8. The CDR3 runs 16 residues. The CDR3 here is CASSLRPSGGAGELFF. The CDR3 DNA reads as TGTGCCAGCAGCTTACGACCTAGCGGGGGGGCCGGGGAGCTGTTTTTT.